This TCR beta chain came from a study of shared clonotypes between healthy human individuals. For the study at large: There were three CD4 naive, three CD4 memory, two CD8 naive and one CD8 memory plates per donor. Whole-study results and caveats: Apart from blood, nothing was sampled; tissue repertoires likely differ. Clonotypes not shared had lower generation probabilities than those common to all four donors.

Comment on this clone: What it recognizes is unknown.

Assay execution took place at the deep level. The protocol was immunoSEQ multiplex PCR, while the TCRdb copy is restricted to in-frame clones and leaves out a portion. The table has 2 million to 2.5 million clones, about 90% seen once. The germline gives CDR1 MNHEY, CDR2 SVGAGI. Losses at the gene ends were 6 bases for V and 4 bases for J; bases not matched to a gene: 6. CDR3 length equals 15 residues. This chain joins TRBV6-5 and TRBJ2-2; 9 nucleotides align to TRBD1. The sequencing sample was made of naive CD4+ T cells from PBMCs. Subset in this sample: CD45RA+ positively selected. The sequence came from a man younger than 35 in good health. Some clones in this sample may be carry-over from other donors' samples. CDR3 loop: CASRLRTGVTGELFF. CDR3 nucleotide sequence: TGTGCCAGCAGATTAAGGACAGGGGTCACCGGGGAGCTGTTTTTT.